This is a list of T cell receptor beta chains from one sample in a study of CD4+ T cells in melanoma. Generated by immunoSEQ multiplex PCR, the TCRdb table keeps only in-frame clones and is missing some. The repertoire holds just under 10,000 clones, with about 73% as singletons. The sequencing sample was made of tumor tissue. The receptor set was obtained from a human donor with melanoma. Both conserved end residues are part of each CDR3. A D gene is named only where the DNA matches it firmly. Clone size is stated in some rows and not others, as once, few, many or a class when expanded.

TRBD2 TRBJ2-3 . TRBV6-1 TGTGCCAGCAGTGAAGCAGCGGGGAACACAGATACGCAGTATTTT CASSEAAGNTDTQYF
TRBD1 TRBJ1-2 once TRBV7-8 TGTGCCAGCAGCTTTGCCGACAGGGAAGGCTACACCTTC CASSFADREGYTF
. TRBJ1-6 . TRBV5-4 TGTGCCAGCAGCTGGAGGGCGTCCAATTCACCCCTCCACTTT CASSWRASNSPLHF
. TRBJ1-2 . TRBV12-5 TGTGCTAGTGGAACTGGACGCCGGGCCCCAATCTATGGCTACACCTTC CASGTGRRAPIYGYTF
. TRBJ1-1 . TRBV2 TGTGCCAGCACCGAAATGGAGGCTGAAGCTTTCTTT CASTEMEAEAFF
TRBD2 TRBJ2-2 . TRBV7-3 TGTGCCAGCAGCCGACACATAACACTAGCGGGGGGTACGGCGAACACCGGGGAGCTGTTTTTT CASSRHITLAGGTANTGELFF
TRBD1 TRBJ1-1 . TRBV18 TGTGCCAGCTCCCCCACAGGGGGAGATACTGAAGCTTTCTTT CASSPTGGDTEAFF
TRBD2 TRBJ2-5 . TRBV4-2 TGTGCCAGCAGCCAACTAGCGGGGGGAGAGACCCAGTACTTC CASSQLAGGETQYF
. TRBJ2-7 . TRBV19 TGTGCCAGTAGTATAGGCCGGCCGGGACGTGGCTCCTACGAGCAGTACTTC CASSIGRPGRGSYEQYF
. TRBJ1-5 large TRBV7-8 TGTGCCAGCAGCTTAGGTGTGCGGGCGGCCGTAGGGCCCCAGCATTTT CASSLGVRAAVGPQHF
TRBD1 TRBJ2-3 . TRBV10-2 TGCGCCAGCAGCCCCGACAGGGCAGATACGCAGTATTTT CASSPDRADTQYF
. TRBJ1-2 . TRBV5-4 TGTGCCAGCAGCTTGGACAGTCGGGGCTACACCTTC CASSLDSRGYTF
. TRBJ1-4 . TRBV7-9 TGTGCCAGCAGCTTTGGTACCGGCCGGCGGATTAATGAAAAACTGTTTTTT CASSFGTGRRINEKLFF
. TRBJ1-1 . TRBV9 TGTGCCAGCAGCCCAACATGGGGCACTGAAGCTTTCTTT CASSPTWGTEAFF
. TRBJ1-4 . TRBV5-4 TGTGCCAGCAGCTTTTTGGACCGTCCTAATGAAAAACTGTTTTTT CASSFLDRPNEKLFF
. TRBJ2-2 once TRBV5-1 TGCGCCAGCAATAATTTCCAGGGGACCGGGGAGCTGTTTTTT CASNNFQGTGELFF
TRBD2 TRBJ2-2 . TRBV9 TGTGCCAGCAGCGTAGATAGCGGGGGGGTGACCGGGGAGCTGTTTTTT CASSVDSGGVTGELFF
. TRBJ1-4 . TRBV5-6 TGTGCCAGCAGCTTGGGGGTGGATGAAAAACTGTTTTTT CASSLGVDEKLFF
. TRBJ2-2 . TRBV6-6 TGTGCCAGCAGTTACTCGTACAGGGTGATCACCGGGGAGCTGTTTTTT CASSYSYRVITGELFF
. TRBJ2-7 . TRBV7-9 TGTGCCAGCAGCCCACCGCCGAGGCAGGGAAAACGAAACACCTACGAGCAGTACTTC CASSPPPRQGKRNTYEQYF
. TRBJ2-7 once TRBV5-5 TGTGCCAGCAGCTTGAGCTTGGTCTCCGACTTC CASSLSLVSDF
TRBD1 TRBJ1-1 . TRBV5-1 TGCGCCAGCAGCCTGACAGGGGTCAGGGACACTGAAGCTTTCTTT CASSLTGVRDTEAFF
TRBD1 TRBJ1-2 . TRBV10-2 TGCGCCAGCAGCGTGGACAGGGCTAGTGGCTACACCTTC CASSVDRASGYTF
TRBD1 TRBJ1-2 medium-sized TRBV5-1 TGTGCCAGCAGCCCGGTGGGACAGGGGTTCGGTGGCTACACCTTC CASSPVGQGFGGYTF
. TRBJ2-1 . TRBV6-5 TGTGCCAGCAGTCCCCAGGTGGGTGAGCAGTTCTTC CASSPQVGEQFF
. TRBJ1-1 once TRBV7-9 TGTGCCAGCAGCTTAGCCCAGGGTACTGAAGCTTTCTTT CASSLAQGTEAFF
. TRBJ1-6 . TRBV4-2 TGTGCCAGCAGCTTAGGCCCCAATTCACCCCTCCACTTT CASSLGPNSPLHF
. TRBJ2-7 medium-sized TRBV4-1 TGCGCCAGCAGCCAAGATCGAGGGAAAGAGCAGTACTTC CASSQDRGKEQYF